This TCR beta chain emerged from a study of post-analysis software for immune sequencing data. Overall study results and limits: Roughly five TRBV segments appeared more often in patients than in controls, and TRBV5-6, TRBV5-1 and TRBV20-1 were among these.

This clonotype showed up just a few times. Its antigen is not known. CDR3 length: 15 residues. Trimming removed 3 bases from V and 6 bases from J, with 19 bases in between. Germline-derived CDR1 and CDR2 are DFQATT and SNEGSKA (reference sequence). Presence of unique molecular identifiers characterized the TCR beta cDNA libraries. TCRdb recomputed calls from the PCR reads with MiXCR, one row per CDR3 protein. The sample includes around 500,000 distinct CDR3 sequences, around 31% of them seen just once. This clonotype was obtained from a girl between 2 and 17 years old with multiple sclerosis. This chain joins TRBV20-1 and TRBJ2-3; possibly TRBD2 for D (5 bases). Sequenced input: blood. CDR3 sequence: CSAREVRPSTDTQYF. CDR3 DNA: TGCAGTGCTAGGGAGGTGCGCCCCTCCACCGATACGCAGTATTTT.